A selection of T cell receptor beta chains follows, all from one sample in a study of T cell responses to AZD1222 COVID-19 vaccine. Here immunoSEQ multiplex PCR was the method, and the copy in TCRdb shows in-frame clones only, minus some. The data show some 180,000 clones, around 90% seen once. The material was peripheral blood, obtained 28 days after the second AZD1222 dose. These receptors were obtained from an adult who received the AZD1222 COVID-19 vaccine. Both conserved end residues are part of each CDR3. A D gene is named only where the DNA matches it firmly. Rows give clone size only sometimes, using once, few, many, or a class for an expanded clone.

TRBV5-5	TRBJ1-1	NA	TRBD1	CASRRQGVDTEAFF	TGTGCCAGCAGACGACAGGGCGTTGACACTGAAGCTTTCTTT
TRBV4-3	TRBJ1-2	NA	NA	CASSQGSRSTF	TGCGCCAGCAGCCAAGGGAGTCGAAGCACCTTC
TRBV29-1	TRBJ1-2	NA	NA	CSVERGRFSYGYTF	TGCAGCGTGGAAAGGGGTCGATTCTCGTATGGCTACACCTTC
TRBV7-7	TRBJ2-4	NA	NA	CASSLGPGNIQYF	TGTGCCAGCAGCTTAGGTCCGGGAAACATTCAGTACTTC
TRBV28	TRBJ1-3	once	TRBD1	CASSLPGQGPSSGNTIYF	TGTGCCAGCAGTTTACCGGGACAGGGACCGAGCTCTGGAAACACCATATATTTT
TRBV6-5	TRBJ1-2	NA	NA	CASAAEGNSGYTF	TGTGCCAGTGCCGCAGAGGGAAATAGTGGCTACACCTTC
TRBV7-3	TRBJ1-5	once	NA	CASSLIGGGTQPQHF	TGTGCCAGCAGCTTAATAGGGGGTGGTACTCAGCCCCAGCATTTT
TRBV11-2	TRBJ2-5	NA	NA	CASSLGHRGETQYF	TGTGCCAGCAGCTTAGGGCACCGTGGGGAGACCCAGTACTTC
TRBV19	TRBJ2-1	few	NA	CASTESPSSYNEQFF	TGTGCCAGTACCGAGTCCCCCAGCTCCTACAATGAGCAGTTCTTC
TRBV7-2	TRBJ2-2	NA	NA	CASSKPTGANTGELFF	TGTGCCAGCAGCAAACCTACTGGGGCGAACACCGGGGAGCTGTTTTTT
TRBV2	TRBJ1-2	NA	TRBD1	CASSGDRGNYGYTF	TGTGCCAGCAGTGGTGACAGGGGGAACTATGGCTACACCTTC
TRBV7-2	TRBJ2-1	NA	TRBD2	CASSEAGLAYNEQFF	TGTGCCAGCAGCGAAGCGGGACTAGCCTACAATGAGCAGTTCTTC
TRBV6-5	TRBJ2-7	NA	TRBD2	CASSRPGREQYF	TGTGCCAGCAGTCGCCCCGGGAGGGAGCAGTACTTC
TRBV7-9	TRBJ1-4	NA	NA	CASSLGGWGEKLFF	TGTGCCAGCAGCTTAGGGGGTTGGGGTGAAAAACTGTTTTTT
TRBV24-1	TRBJ2-7	NA	NA	CATSDPLFYEQYF	TGTGCCACCAGTGATCCTCTTTTTTACGAGCAGTACTTC
TRBV3-1/TRBV3-2	TRBJ1-6	once	NA	CASSQDLGIQNSPLHF	TGTGCCAGCAGCCAAGATTTGGGGATCCAGAATTCACCCCTCCACTTT
TRBV28	TRBJ2-2	NA	TRBD2	CASSWTSYTGELFF	TGTGCCAGCAGTTGGACTAGCTACACCGGGGAGCTGTTTTTT
TRBV11-2	TRBJ2-5	NA	NA	CASSLVQGRETQYF	TGTGCCAGCAGCTTAGTTCAGGGCCGAGAGACCCAGTACTTC
TRBV28	TRBJ1-4	NA	NA	CASSLVQEKLFF	TGTGCCAGCAGTTTGGTTCAAGAAAAACTGTTTTTT
TRBV7-8	TRBJ1-3	NA	NA	CASSLGRGDAGNTIYF	TGTGCCAGCAGCTTAGGCAGGGGTGACGCTGGAAACACCATATATTTT
TRBV5-1	TRBJ2-1	few	TRBD2	CASSLGREGAEQFF	TGCGCCAGCAGCTTGGGGCGGGAGGGCGCTGAGCAGTTCTTC
TRBV5-1	TRBJ1-4	NA	NA	CASSSGRDNEKLFF	TGCGCCAGCAGCTCAGGCAGGGATAATGAAAAACTGTTTTTT
TRBV27	TRBJ1-6	once	NA	CATRRTAHNSPLHF	TGTGCCACCCGCCGGACAGCCCATAATTCACCCCTCCACTTT
TRBV9	TRBJ2-5	NA	TRBD2	CASSESGGAKETQYF	TGTGCCAGCAGCGAAAGCGGGGGGGCCAAAGAGACCCAGTACTTC
TRBV7-9	TRBJ1-1	NA	NA	CASSLQGNTEAFF	TGTGCCAGCAGTTTACAGGGTAACACTGAAGCTTTCTTT
TRBV4-1	TRBJ2-2	NA	TRBD2	CASSPSGLAGENTGELFF	TGCGCCAGCAGCCCCTCGGGACTAGCGGGGGAGAACACCGGGGAGCTGTTTTTT
TRBV19	TRBJ1-2	NA	NA	CASSIQGLYGYTF	TGTGCCAGTAGTATACAGGGCCTCTATGGCTACACCTTC
TRBV4-3	TRBJ2-1	NA	TRBD2	CASSRVLAGGYNEQFF	TGCGCCAGCAGCCGCGTACTAGCGGGGGGTTACAATGAGCAGTTCTTC
TRBV9	TRBJ1-2	NA	NA	CASSVEGNYGYTF	TGTGCCAGCAGCGTAGAAGGTAACTATGGCTACACCTTC
TRBV5-1	TRBJ2-1	NA	NA	CASSLVAGLVRLNEQFF	TGCGCCAGCAGCTTGGTGGCGGGTCTAGTCCGTCTCAATGAGCAGTTCTTC
TRBV30	TRBJ1-2	NA	NA	CAWSEEGLYYGYTF	TGTGCCTGGAGTGAGGAAGGGCTTTACTATGGCTACACCTTC
TRBV24-1	TRBJ1-2	NA	NA	CATSDNGHGYTF	TGTGCCACCAGTGATAACGGACATGGCTACACCTTC
TRBV27	TRBJ2-5	few	NA	CASSFSGTPGETQYF	TGTGCCAGCAGTTTCTCGGGAACTCCGGGGGAGACCCAGTACTTC
TRBV6-5	TRBJ1-1	NA	NA	CASCNWGTEAFF	TGTGCCAGCTGTAACTGGGGCACTGAAGCTTTCTTT
TRBV18	TRBJ2-1	NA	TRBD2	CASSLKAGADNEQFF	TGTGCCAGCTCCCTAAAAGCGGGAGCCGACAATGAGCAGTTCTTC
TRBV3-1/TRBV3-2	TRBJ1-6	few	NA	CASSQDRSDSPLHF	TGTGCCAGCAGCCAAGATCGGAGCGATTCACCCCTCCACTTT
TRBV28	TRBJ1-5	NA	NA	CASTQVNSNQPQHF	TGTGCCAGCACACAGGTAAATAGCAATCAGCCCCAGCATTTT
TRBV9	TRBJ2-1	NA	TRBD2	CASSISGGIVNEQFF	TGTGCCAGCAGCATTAGCGGGGGGATAGTGAATGAGCAGTTCTTC
TRBV13	TRBJ2-7	NA	TRBD2	CASSQALADSYEQYF	TGTGCCAGCAGCCAAGCCCTAGCGGACTCCTACGAGCAGTACTTC
TRBV7-3	TRBJ2-1	NA	NA	CASSPYLGDEQFF	TGTGCCAGCAGCCCCTACCTAGGGGATGAGCAGTTCTTC
TRBV20-1	TRBJ2-3	NA	NA	CSAGRDTQYF	TGCAGTGCCGGGAGAGATACGCAGTATTTT
TRBV7-2	TRBJ2-7	once	NA	CASSFGPTYEQYF	TGTGCCAGCAGCTTTGGCCCGACCTACGAGCAGTACTTC
TRBV5-1	TRBJ2-3	once	TRBD2	CASTTGLAGAQDTQYF	TGCGCCAGCACCACGGGACTAGCGGGGGCCCAAGATACGCAGTATTTT
TRBV10-3	TRBJ2-1	NA	NA	CATGLGNEQFF	TGTGCCACCGGCCTAGGCAATGAGCAGTTCTTC
TRBV28	TRBJ1-6	NA	NA	CASSLYGYNSPLHF	TGTGCCAGCAGTTTATACGGGTATAATTCACCCCTCCACTTT
TRBV6-4	TRBJ2-7	once	TRBD2	CARSQSGGVHEQYF	TGTGCCAGATCCCAGAGCGGGGGGGTGCACGAGCAGTACTTC